This T cell receptor beta chain appears in the sequencing data of a study of blood T cell repertoires in COVID-19. To note about this clone: The conserved phenylalanine or tryptophan normally closing the CDR3 is absent here, so this likely arose from a read error. The DNA is left out, because the CDR3 cannot be placed on it with certainty; the CDR3 is given as TCRdb lists it.

The CDR3 is 12 residues long, ends included. Germline assignment: CDR1 MNHEY and CDR2 SVGAGI. The data were produced by immunoSEQ multiplex PCR, yet TCRdb's version contains in-frame clones alone and is incomplete. This table has 200,000 to 300,000 clones, about 90% appearing once. Sequencing was performed on peripheral blood. V gene TRBV6-5 combines with J gene TRBJ1-2; the DNA was not compared with TRBD1, the D call given in the table. The TCR sequence derives from a middle-aged woman with acute or convalescent COVID-19. Here the CDR3 reads CASSSPGQGSVI.